This TCR beta chain derives from a study of early T cells in non-severe SARS-CoV-2 infection. This clonotype was seen more than once but under ten times. Its antigen is not identified. The V end was cut by 3 bases, the J end by 2 bases, with 8 bases between. The CDR3 length is 13 residues. Study-wide points: Sequences matched to VDJdb favored anti-spike CD8 responses, while private and CD4 specificities were missed.

TCRdb itself ran the 5' RACE reads through MiXCR, one entry per CDR3 protein. This sample carries roughly 70,000 distinct CDR3 sequences, 18% of them seen once, and the ten largest clones take more than 7.5%. The specimen comprised whole blood, sampled at baseline. The clonotype comes from an adult who was a healthcare worker with PCR-confirmed SARS-CoV-2 infection or an uninfected control (not recorded which). V usage is TRBV12-3 or TRBV12-4 and J usage is TRBJ2-7; possible D gene TRBD2, 5 bases. The CDR3 region is CASSLTTTYEQYF. The CDR3 nucleotides read TGTGCCAGCAGTTTGACTACTACCTACGAGCAGTACTTC.